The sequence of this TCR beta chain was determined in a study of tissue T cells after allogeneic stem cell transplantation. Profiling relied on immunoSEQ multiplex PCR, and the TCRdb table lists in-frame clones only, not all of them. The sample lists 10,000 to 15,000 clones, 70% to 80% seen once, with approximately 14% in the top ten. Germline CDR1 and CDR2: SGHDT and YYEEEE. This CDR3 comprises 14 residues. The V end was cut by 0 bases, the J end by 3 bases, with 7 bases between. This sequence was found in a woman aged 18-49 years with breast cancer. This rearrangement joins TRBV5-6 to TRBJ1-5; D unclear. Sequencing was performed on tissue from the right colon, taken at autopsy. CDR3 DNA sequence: TGTGCCAGCAGCTTGGCTGGTTACAATCAGCCCCAGCATTTT. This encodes CASSLAGYNQPQHF.